This T cell receptor (beta chain) was sequenced for a study of beta chain features in type 1 diabetes. Between the trimmed V and J ends, which lost 2 bases and 9 bases, there was a span of 17 bases. This CDR3 contains 14 residues. Germline assignment: CDR1 SGDLS and CDR2 YYNGEE. As concerns this clone: The antigen is undetermined.

Study-level points and caveats: Type 1 diabetes patients showed a moderate but significant shortening of TCRB CDR3s in all four CD4+ subsets.

Expressed TCRB transcripts were sequenced because the isolated RNA had all been reverse transcribed beforehand. Here immunoSEQ multiplex PCR was the method, and the copy in TCRdb shows in-frame clones only, minus some. The table lists around 150,000 clones, around 8.3% of them singletons. V gene TRBV9 combines with J gene TRBJ1-1, with D possibly TRBD1 on 5 matching bases. The sample taken for sequencing was central memory CD4+ T cells from blood. This clonotype was sampled from a woman aged 18-30 years with type 1 diabetes. The CDR3 loop reads CASSVSYGGSQAFF. In nucleotides, the CDR3 is TGTGCCAGCAGCGTCAGCTATGGGGGGTCCCAAGCTTTCTTT.